This T cell receptor (beta chain) derives from a study of T cell clonotyping in hematopoietic cell transplantation. Regarding this clone: Its antigen remains unknown.

The CDR3 sequence is 13 residues long. Germline lookup yields CDR1 MNHEY and CDR2 SVGAGI. The junction had 8 bases not matched to a gene; V was cut back by 6 bases and J by 7 bases. The time point here: recipient sample about 28 days before transplant, after cytoreduction. Samples: about 28 days before transplant, then days 30, 100 and 180 after. Study observations and caveats: Few recipient clonotypes overlapped donors; over 95% were de novo at given depth. After transplant, recipient diversity fell while pathologically expanded clonotypes grew through day 180.

The data were produced by immunoSEQ multiplex PCR, yet TCRdb's version contains in-frame clones alone and is incomplete. The sample yields 5,900 or so clones, 80% seen once. The chain carries TRBV6-5 and TRBJ1-2; TRBD1 matches at 7 bases. Material: peripheral blood mononuclear cells, obtained before stem cell transplant. This sequence was found in a woman in her forties or fifties with acute myeloid leukemia. Some clones in this sample may be carry-over from other donors' samples. CDR3 DNA: TGTGCCAGCAGCTTAGACAGGGTAGCTGGCTACACCTTC. Translating gives CASSLDRVAGYTF.